These 23 T cell receptor beta chains were sequenced from one sample in a study of CD8 T cells in Susac syndrome. An input of about 0.5 to 1 ug of RNA was subjected to reverse transcription using random hexamers. Via MiXCR, TCRdb re-called the immunoSEQ multiplex PCR reads, giving one row per CDR3 protein. The repertoire holds hundreds of thousands of distinct CDR3 sequences, with about 96% as singletons. What was sequenced was CD4+ T cells from PBMCs. Receptors originate from a human donor with Susac syndrome.

This rearrangement joins TRBV29-1 to TRBJ2-7, with 11 bases that match TRBD2. The V segment lost 1 base and the J segment 2 bases; nucleotides outside the gene matches: 1. The CDR3 runs 14 residues. Germline loops: CDR1 SQVTM, CDR2 ANQGSEA. CDR3 nucleotide sequence: TGCAGCGTTGAAGGACTAGCGGGGACCTACGAGCAGTACTTC. Residues: CSVEGLAGTYEQYF.

The genes are TRBV18 and TRBJ2-7; 9 nucleotides line up with TRBD1. The V segment lost 8 bases and the J segment 2 bases; nucleotides outside the gene matches: 7. The CDR3 runs to 14 residues. CDR1 is KGHSH and CDR2 is LQKENI in the germline V gene. CDR3 sequence reads: CASQPRQGAYEQYF. In nucleotides, the CDR3 is TGTGCCAGCCAACCTCGACAGGGGGCCTACGAGCAGTACTTC.

The rearrangement uses TRBV5-4 and TRBJ2-1; maybe TRBD1 (7 bases). V was trimmed by 0 bases and J by 3 bases, leaving 10 bases between them. The germline V gene has CDR1 SGHNT and CDR2 YYREEE (reference sequence). CDR3 length: 15 amino acids. The CDR3 DNA reads as TGTGCCAGCAGCTTGGGCGGGACAGTCTACAATGAGCAGTTCTTC. It specifies CASSLGGTVYNEQFF.

A single count supports this clonotype. V usage is TRBV12-3 or TRBV12-4 and J usage is TRBJ2-4; 10 positions match TRBD2. CDR3 length equals 12 residues. V lost 6 bases and J lost 15; bases outside the gene matches: 8. CDR3 residues: CASSLTSGRAYF. The CDR3 DNA sequence: TGTGCCAGCAGCCTGACCAGCGGGAGGGCGTACTTC.

The chain employs TRBV20-1 and TRBJ1-1; D unclear. CDR1 and CDR2 from the germline V gene are DFQATT and SNEGSKA (reference sequence). The CDR3 totals 13 residues. V was clipped by 5 bases and J by 7 bases, with 17 bases between them. In DNA form, the CDR3 reads TGCAGTGCTGAGGACTCCCCCTACCATGAAGCTTTCTTT. Encoded protein: CSAEDSPYHEAFF.

In DNA, the CDR3 is TGCAGGATATCAGGGGGCCGGACTGAAGCTTTCTTT. Amino acids: CRISGGRTEAFF. V gene TRBV20-1 combines with J gene TRBJ1-1; 8 bases agree with TRBD1. Germline V gives CDR1 DFQATT, CDR2 SNEGSKA (reference sequence). There are 12 residues in the CDR3.

V is TRBV20-1 and J is TRBJ2-7, with D maybe TRBD1 (5 bases). The CDR3 sequence is 14 residues long. Germline V gene sequence: CDR1 DFQATT, CDR2 SNEGSKA (reference sequence). Trimming took 0 bases from V and 5 from J, leaving 14 bases between them. The CDR3 bases are TGCAGTGCTAGAGATGAGACAGACGTGGACGAGCAGTACTTC. Protein: CSARDETDVDEQYF.

This chain uses TRBV5-1 with TRBJ1-2; 7 nucleotides align to TRBD1. Germline CDR1 and CDR2: SGHRS and YFSETQ. After removal of 0 bases from V and 8 bases from J, the junction contained 10 bases not matched to a gene. This CDR3 spans 15 amino acids. The CDR3 is CASSLEGGASQGYTF. Here the CDR3 DNA reads TGCGCCAGCAGCTTGGAAGGGGGCGCTTCTCAGGGCTACACCTTC.

The rearrangement links TRBV7-3 to TRBJ2-7; 10 nucleotides align to TRBD1. J was trimmed by 9 bases and V by 0 bases; bases with no gene match: 5. Germline values: CDR1 SGHTA, CDR2 FQGTGA. CDR3 size: 14 residues. CDR3 residues: CASSLTWRTGGQYF. The CDR3 DNA follows: TGTGCCAGCAGCTTAACGTGGAGGACAGGGGGGCAGTACTTC.

The chain combines TRBV30 with TRBJ2-3, with 7 bases that match TRBD1. V lost 3 bases to trimming and J lost 2 bases; unmatched junction nucleotides: 11. CDR3 length equals 16 residues. The germline V gene has CDR1 GTSNPN and CDR2 SVGIG (reference sequence). The CDR3 DNA reads as TGTGCCTGGAGCAAAGGGACAGATGGTTTCACAGATACGCAGTATTTT. Its protein is CAWSKGTDGFTDTQYF. Based on the CDR3 plus reference TRBV30 and TRBJ2-3, the full variable domain is SQTIHQWPATLVQPVGSPLSLECTVEGTSNPNLYWYRQAAGRGLQLLFYSVGIGQISSEVPQNLSASRPQDRQFILSSKKLLLSDSGFYLCAWSKGTDGFTDTQYFGPGTRLTVL.

CDR3 region: CASSEPDSSGASYEQYF. The CDR3 nucleotides read TGTGCCAGCAGTGAACCGGACTCTAGCGGGGCCTCCTACGAGCAGTACTTC. The chain carries TRBV2 and TRBJ2-7; 9 bases map to TRBD2. The CDR3 runs to 17 residues. Germline V CDR1 and CDR2: SNHLY, FYNNEI. J gave up 0 bases and V 2 bases, and 8 bases lay outside the gene matches.

The genes are TRBV30 and TRBJ1-1, with D possibly TRBD1 on 5 matching bases. The CDR3 is 13 amino acids. Germline V gene sequence: CDR1 GTSNPN, CDR2 SVGIG (reference sequence). Trimming shortened V by 2 bases and J by 5 bases, and 12 bases separated the two germline ends. The CDR3: CAWSKGMVTEAFF. CDR3 coding DNA: TGTGCCTGGAGTAAGGGGATGGTAACTGAAGCTTTCTTT. Filled out from reference TRBV30 and TRBJ1-1, the complete variable domain reads SQTIHQWPATLVQPVGSPLSLECTVEGTSNPNLYWYRQAAGRGLQLLFYSVGIGQISSEVPQNLSASRPQDRQFILSSKKLLLSDSGFYLCAWSKGMVTEAFFGQGTRLTVV.

The rearrangement joins TRBV29-1 to TRBJ2-2; 10 bases agree with TRBD1. Germline V gene sequence: CDR1 SQVTM, CDR2 ANQGSEA. The CDR3 has 16 residues. With 5 bases clipped from V and 5 bases from J, the junction kept 11 bases outside the gene matches. CDR3 sequence: CSVWGRQGAWTGELFF. Written as DNA, the CDR3 is TGCAGCGTTTGGGGACGACAGGGGGCATGGACCGGGGAGCTGTTTTTT.

The chain joins TRBV29-1 to TRBJ2-7; TRBD1 agrees at 9 bases. J lost 6 bases, V lost 7 bases, and 10 bases had no gene match. Germline values: CDR1 SQVTM, CDR2 ANQGSEA. The CDR3 runs 13 residues. The DNA of the CDR3 is TGCAGCGCCGGGGGACAGGGAGTTCGCGAGCAGTACTTC. Protein product: CSAGGQGVREQYF.

The chain links TRBV5-1 to TRBJ1-1; 9 nucleotides match TRBD1. The CDR3 is 15 residues long. The germline CDR1 and CDR2 sequences are SGHRS and YFSETQ. V lost 4 bases and J lost 5; bases outside the gene matches: 9. CDR3 amino acids: CASSLQDRGMTEAFF. The CDR3 DNA sequence: TGCGCCAGCAGCCTCCAAGACAGGGGGATGACTGAAGCTTTCTTT. The full variable domain, with the rest looked up from reference TRBV5-1 and TRBJ1-1, is KAGVTQTPRYLIKTRGQQVTLSCSPISGHRSVSWYQQTPGQGLQFLFEYFSETQRNKGNFPGRFSGRQFSNSRSEMNVSTLELGDSALYLCASSLQDRGMTEAFFGQGTRLTVV.

V usage is TRBV12-3 or TRBV12-4 and J usage is TRBJ2-6, with 7 positions matching TRBD1. The CDR3 spans 17 residues. The V segment lost 7 bases and the J segment 0 bases; nucleotides outside the gene matches: 9. CDR3 DNA sequence: TGTGCCAGCACAACGGACAGGCGTTTCTCTGGGGCCAACGTCCTGACTTTC. Its translation: CASTTDRRFSGANVLTF.

The V and J genes are TRBV27 and TRBJ1-1; TRBD1 might be the D (5 bases). Trimming took 6 bases from V and 4 from J, leaving 15 bases between them. From germline, CDR1 is MNHEY and CDR2 SMNVEV (reference sequence). The CDR3 extends over 14 amino acids. Written as DNA, the CDR3 is TGTGCCAGCAGACCAACAGGACCAGCCACTGAAGCTTTCTTT. Translation: CASRPTGPATEAFF.

The chain links TRBV20-1 to TRBJ2-1; 11 nucleotides line up with TRBD2. Germline assignment: CDR1 DFQATT and CDR2 SNEGSKA (reference sequence). The V gene end was trimmed by 2 bases and the J gene end by 3 bases; junction bases not matched to a gene: 3. The CDR3 totals 15 residues. CDR3 DNA: TGCAGTGCTAGACCGGGACTAGCGGTCTACAATGAGCAGTTCTTC. Amino acids: CSARPGLAVYNEQFF.

This chain links TRBV7-6 with TRBJ2-7; 10 nucleotides align to TRBD1. This CDR3 is built from 15 residues. After removal of 2 bases from V and 7 bases from J, the junction contained 8 bases not matched to a gene. Germline values: CDR1 SGHVS, CDR2 FNYEAQ. CDR3 in DNA: TGTGCCAGCAGCTTATCTGGGACAGGGGCTAATGAGCAGTACTTC. Protein sequence: CASSLSGTGANEQYF.

The chain uses TRBV9 and TRBJ1-1, with 8 nucleotides matching TRBD1. The junction had 4 bases not matched to a gene; V was cut back by 4 bases and J by 5 bases. CDR1 is SGDLS and CDR2 is YYNGEE in the germline V gene. The CDR3 spans 13 residues. CDR3 sequence reads: CASSPRDRTEAFF. The CDR3 nucleotides read TGTGCCAGCAGCCCACGGGACAGGACTGAAGCTTTCTTT.

The chain uses TRBV29-1 and TRBJ2-7; 7 nucleotides line up with TRBD2. The germline V gene encodes CDR1 SQVTM and CDR2 ANQGSEA. V was clipped by 6 bases and J by 5 bases; unmatched bases: 10. CDR3 length: 13 residues. The CDR3 DNA is TGCAGCGTCAACCGGGACTACTCTCACGAGCAGTACTTC. This encodes CSVNRDYSHEQYF.

This chain links TRBV7-9 with TRBJ2-7; 10 nucleotides line up with TRBD1. Germline V CDR1 and CDR2: SEHNR, FQNEAQ (reference sequence). V was pared by 5 bases and J by 5 bases, with 6 bases of the junction left unmatched. The CDR3 covers 14 residues. The CDR3 DNA reads as TGTGCCAGCAGCCCCAAAGGGACAGGGGACGAGCAGTACTTC. It specifies CASSPKGTGDEQYF. The full variable domain, completed using reference TRBV7-9 and TRBJ2-7, is DTGVSQNPRHKITKRGQNVTFRCDPISEHNRLYWYRQTLGQGPEFLTYFQNEAQLEKSRLLSDRFSAERPKGSFSTLEIQRTEQGDSAMYLCASSPKGTGDEQYFGPGTRLTVT.

The V and J genes are TRBV29-1 and TRBJ2-1; D perhaps matches TRBD1 (7 bases). The V and J ends lost 3 bases and 5 bases respectively, with 14 bases between them. The CDR3 runs to 14 residues. The V gene's germline CDR1 is SQVTM and CDR2 ANQGSEA. DNA of the CDR3: TGCAGCGTTGAGGAACAGGGGAGGAACAATGAGCAGTTCTTC. Its translation: CSVEEQGRNNEQFF.